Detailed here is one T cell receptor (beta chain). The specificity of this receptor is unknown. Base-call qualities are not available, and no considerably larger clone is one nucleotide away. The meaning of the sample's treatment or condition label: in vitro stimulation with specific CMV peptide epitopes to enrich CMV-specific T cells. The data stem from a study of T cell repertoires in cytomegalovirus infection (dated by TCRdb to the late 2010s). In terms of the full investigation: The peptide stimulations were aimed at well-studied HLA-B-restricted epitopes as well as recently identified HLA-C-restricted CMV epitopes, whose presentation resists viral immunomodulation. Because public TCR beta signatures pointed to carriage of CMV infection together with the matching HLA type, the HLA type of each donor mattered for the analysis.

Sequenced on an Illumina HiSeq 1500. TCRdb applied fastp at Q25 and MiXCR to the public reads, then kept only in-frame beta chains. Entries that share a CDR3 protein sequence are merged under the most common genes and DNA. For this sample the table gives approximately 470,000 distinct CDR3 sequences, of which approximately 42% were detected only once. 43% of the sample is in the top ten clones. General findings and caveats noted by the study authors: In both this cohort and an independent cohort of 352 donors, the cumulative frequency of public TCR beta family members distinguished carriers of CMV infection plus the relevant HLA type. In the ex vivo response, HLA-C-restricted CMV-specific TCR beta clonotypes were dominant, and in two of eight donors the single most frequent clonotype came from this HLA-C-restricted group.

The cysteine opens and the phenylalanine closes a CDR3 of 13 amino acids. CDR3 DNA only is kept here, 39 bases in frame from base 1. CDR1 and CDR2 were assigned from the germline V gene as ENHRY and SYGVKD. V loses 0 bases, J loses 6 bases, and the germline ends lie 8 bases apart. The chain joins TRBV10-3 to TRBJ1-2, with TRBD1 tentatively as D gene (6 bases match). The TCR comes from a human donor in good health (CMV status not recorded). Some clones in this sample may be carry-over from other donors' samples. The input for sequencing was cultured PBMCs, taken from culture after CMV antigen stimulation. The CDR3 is CAISESGGDGYTF. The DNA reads TGTGCCATCAGTGAGTCGGGGGGCGATGGCTACACCTTC.